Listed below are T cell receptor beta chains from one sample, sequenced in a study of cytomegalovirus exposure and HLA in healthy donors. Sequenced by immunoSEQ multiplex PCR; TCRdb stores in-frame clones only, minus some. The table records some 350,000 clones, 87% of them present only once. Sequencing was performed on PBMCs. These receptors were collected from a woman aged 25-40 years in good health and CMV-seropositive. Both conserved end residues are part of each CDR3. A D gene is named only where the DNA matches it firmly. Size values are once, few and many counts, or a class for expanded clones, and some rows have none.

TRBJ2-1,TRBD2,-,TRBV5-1,TGCGCCAGCAGCGCTAGCGGGAGGGCCGGATACAATGAGCAGTTCTTC,CASSASGRAGYNEQFF
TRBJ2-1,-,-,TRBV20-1,TGCAGTGGTCCCCCCCCGAATGAGCAGTTCTTC,CSGPPPNEQFF
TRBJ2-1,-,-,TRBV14,TGTGCCAGCAGCCAAGATGGGCTTTCCAATGAGCAGTTCTTC,CASSQDGLSNEQFF
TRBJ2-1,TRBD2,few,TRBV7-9,TGTGCCAGCAGCTTAGAACTAGCGGGAGGACATGAGCAGTTCTTC,CASSLELAGGHEQFF
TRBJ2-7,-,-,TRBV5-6,TGTGCCAGCAGCTTGTACCCCATTTACGAGCAGTACTTC,CASSLYPIYEQYF
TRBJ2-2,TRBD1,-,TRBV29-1,TGCAGCGTGGCCGGTACGACAGGGTCCACCGGGGAGCTGTTTTTT,CSVAGTTGSTGELFF
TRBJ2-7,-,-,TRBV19,TGTGCCAGTAGTATGTCGCTAGGCAACTACGAGCAGTACTTC,CASSMSLGNYEQYF
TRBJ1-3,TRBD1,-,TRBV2,TGTGCCAGCAGTTCTTCCCCGGGACAGGGATTGGGAAACACCATATATTTT,CASSSSPGQGLGNTIYF
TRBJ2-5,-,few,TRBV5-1,TGCGCCAGCAGCTTGGAGGACGGACAAGAGACCCAGTACTTC,CASSLEDGQETQYF
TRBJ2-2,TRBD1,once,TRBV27,TGTGCCAGCAGTTTATCCCCCGGGACAGGCTATACCGGGGAGCTGTTTTTT,CASSLSPGTGYTGELFF
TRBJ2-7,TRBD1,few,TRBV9,TGTGCCAGCAGCGCCGGGACAGGGGGATACGAGCAGTACTTC,CASSAGTGGYEQYF
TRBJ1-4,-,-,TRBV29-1,TGCAGCGTTGAAGACGACAGCACTAATGAAAAACTGTTTTTT,CSVEDDSTNEKLFF
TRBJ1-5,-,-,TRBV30,TGTGCCTGGAGTGTGGCGGAACATCAGCCCCAGCATTTT,CAWSVAEHQPQHF
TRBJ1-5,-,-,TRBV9,TGTGCCAGCAGCGTAGGAGAGGGAAATGGCAATCAGCCCCAGCATTTT,CASSVGEGNGNQPQHF
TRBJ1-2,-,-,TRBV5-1,TGCGCCAGCAGCTTGGGAGGCAGGGAAACTAACTATGGCTACACCTTC,CASSLGGRETNYGYTF
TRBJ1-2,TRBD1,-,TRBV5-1,TGCGCCAGCAGCTCGGGGGACAGGGAACTTTATGGCTACACCTTC,CASSSGDRELYGYTF
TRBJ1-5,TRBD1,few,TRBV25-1,TGTGCCAGCAGACAGGGGTTCGGGAATCAGCCCCAGCATTTT,CASRQGFGNQPQHF
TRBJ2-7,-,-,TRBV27,TGTGCCAGCAGCCTCGACAGCATCTCCTACGAGCAGTACTTC,CASSLDSISYEQYF
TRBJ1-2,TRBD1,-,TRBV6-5,TGTGCCAGCAGTCCGGGACAGGCTAGCGGCTACACCTTC,CASSPGQASGYTF
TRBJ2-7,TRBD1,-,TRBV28,TGTGCCAGCAGTTTAAGTCCAGGGGGCGCCTACGAGCAGTACTTC,CASSLSPGGAYEQYF
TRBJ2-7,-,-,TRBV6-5,TGTGCCAGCAATCCCGGGCTAGGGTTCTACGAGCAGTACTTC,CASNPGLGFYEQYF
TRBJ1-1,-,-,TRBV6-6,TGTGCCAGCAGTTACTCGATTCGACCTTGGCCCGAAGCTTTCTTT,CASSYSIRPWPEAFF
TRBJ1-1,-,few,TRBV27,TGTGCCAGCAAGGACCGCGCCAGGGCTGAAGCTTTCTTT,CASKDRARAEAFF
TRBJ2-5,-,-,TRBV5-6,TGTGCCAGCAGCGTGACTCGGGGAGCTCGGGAGACCCAGTACTTC,CASSVTRGARETQYF
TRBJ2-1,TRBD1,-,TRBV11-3,TGTGCCAGCAGCAACTTCCAAGGACAGGCAGAGCAGTTCTTC,CASSNFQGQAEQFF
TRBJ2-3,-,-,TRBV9,TGTGCCAGCAGCGCCAGGGGCACAGATACGCAGTATTTT,CASSARGTDTQYF
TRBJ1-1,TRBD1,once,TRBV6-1,TGTGCCAGCACCGAAACACAGGGGGTCGAAGCTTTCTTT,CASTETQGVEAFF
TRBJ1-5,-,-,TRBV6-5,TGTGCCAGCGGAATAATGACGGAGCCCCAGCATTTT,CASGIMTEPQHF
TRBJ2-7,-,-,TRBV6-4,TGTGCCAGCAGCCCTAATAGGGGGTACGAGCAGTACTTC,CASSPNRGYEQYF
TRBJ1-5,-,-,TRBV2,TGTGCCAGCAGTCGGGGGCAAAGCAATCAGCCCCAGCATTTT,CASSRGQSNQPQHF
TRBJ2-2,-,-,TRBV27,TGTGCCAGCAGTTTAAGCCCTCGGGCCGGGGAGCTGTTTTTT,CASSLSPRAGELFF
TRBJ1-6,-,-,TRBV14,TGTGCCAGCAGCCAAGATATGACAGGCTACAATTCACCCCTCCACTTT,CASSQDMTGYNSPLHF
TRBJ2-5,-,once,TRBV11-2,TGTGCCAGCAGCTTAGATTGGGCACAAAGAGAGACCCAGTACTTC,CASSLDWAQRETQYF
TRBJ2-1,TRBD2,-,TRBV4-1,TGCGCCAGCAGCCTGGGACTAGCGGGCAATGAGCAGTTCTTC,CASSLGLAGNEQFF
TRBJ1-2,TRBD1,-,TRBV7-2,TGTGCCAGCAGCGAAACAGGGGGCCGTAGGGGCTACACCTTC,CASSETGGRRGYTF
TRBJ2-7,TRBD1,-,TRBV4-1,TGCGCCAGCAGCCAAGACCCCTGGACAGGGAGCTTCTACGAGCAGTACTTC,CASSQDPWTGSFYEQYF
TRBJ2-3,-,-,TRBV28,TGTGCCAGCAGTATCCGGGACTTCACAGATACGCAGTATTTT,CASSIRDFTDTQYF
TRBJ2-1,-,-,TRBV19,TGTGCCAGTAGTTTGACGACTAATTACAATGAGCAGTTCTTC,CASSLTTNYNEQFF
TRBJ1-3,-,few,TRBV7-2,TGTGCCAGCAGCTTAGACTACAGGGGAAACACCATATATTTT,CASSLDYRGNTIYF
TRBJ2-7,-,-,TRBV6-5,TGTGCCAGCAGTTACTTGGGGGGCCCAATGGAGCAGTACTTC,CASSYLGGPMEQYF
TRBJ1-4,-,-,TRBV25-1,TGTGCCAGCCGTGGCCGAAATGAAAAACTGTTTTTT,CASRGRNEKLFF
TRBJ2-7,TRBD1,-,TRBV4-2,TGTGCCAGCAGCCAAGGGACAGGGGCTTGGGAGTACTTC,CASSQGTGAWEYF
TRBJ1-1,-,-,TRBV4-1,TGCGCCAGCAGCCAAGATTGGATTGAAGCTTTCTTT,CASSQDWIEAFF
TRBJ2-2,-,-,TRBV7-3,TGTGCCAGCAGCTTACTCCCAGCGGATACCGGGGAGCTGTTTTTT,CASSLLPADTGELFF
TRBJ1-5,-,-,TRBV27,TGTGCCAGCAGTTTCCAGGGGCAGGCGAATCAGCCCCAGCATTTT,CASSFQGQANQPQHF
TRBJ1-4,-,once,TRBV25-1,TGTGCCAGCAGTGAAGCAGGAAAAAATGAAAAACTGTTTTTT,CASSEAGKNEKLFF
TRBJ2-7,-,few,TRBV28,TGTGCCAGCAGTTTACTGGGCGAGCAGTACTTC,CASSLLGEQYF